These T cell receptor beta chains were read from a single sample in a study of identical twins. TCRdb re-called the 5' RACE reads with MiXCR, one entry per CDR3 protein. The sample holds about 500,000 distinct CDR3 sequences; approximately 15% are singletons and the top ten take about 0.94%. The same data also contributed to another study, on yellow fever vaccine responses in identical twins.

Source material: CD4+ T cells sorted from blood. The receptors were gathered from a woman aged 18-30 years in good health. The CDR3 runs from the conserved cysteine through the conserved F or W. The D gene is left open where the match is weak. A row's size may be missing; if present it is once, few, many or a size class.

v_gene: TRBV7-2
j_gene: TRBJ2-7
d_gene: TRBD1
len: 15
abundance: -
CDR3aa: CASSLRQGRVREQYF
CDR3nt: TGTGCCAGCAGCTTAAGACAGGGGCGGGTCCGGGAGCAGTACTTC

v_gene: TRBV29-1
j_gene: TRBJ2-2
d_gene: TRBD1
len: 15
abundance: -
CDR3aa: CSAYRGSSNTGELFF
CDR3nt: TGCAGCGCGTACAGGGGATCTTCTAACACCGGGGAGCTGTTTTTT

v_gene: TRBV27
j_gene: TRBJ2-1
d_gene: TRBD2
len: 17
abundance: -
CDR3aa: CASSQTSGGSSYNEQFF
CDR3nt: TGTGCCAGCAGCCAAACTAGCGGGGGTAGCTCCTACAATGAGCAGTTCTTC

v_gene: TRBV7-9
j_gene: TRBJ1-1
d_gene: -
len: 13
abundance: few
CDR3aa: CASSTTVNTEAFF
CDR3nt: TGTGCCAGCAGCACGACAGTGAACACTGAAGCTTTCTTT

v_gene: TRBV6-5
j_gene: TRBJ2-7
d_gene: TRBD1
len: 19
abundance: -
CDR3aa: CASSYRSGTGEALGYEQYF
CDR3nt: TGTGCCAGCAGTTACCGTTCAGGGACAGGGGAAGCCCTTGGCTACGAGCAGTACTTC

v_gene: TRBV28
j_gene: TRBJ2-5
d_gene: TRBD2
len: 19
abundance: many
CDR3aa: CASSFRASGINLYQETQYF
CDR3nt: TGTGCCAGCAGTTTCCGGGCTAGCGGGATTAATCTCTACCAAGAGACCCAGTACTTC

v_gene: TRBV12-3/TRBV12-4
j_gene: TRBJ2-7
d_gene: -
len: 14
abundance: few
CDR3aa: CASSSDREGYEQYF
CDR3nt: TGTGCCAGCAGTTCCGACAGGGAGGGGTACGAGCAGTACTTC

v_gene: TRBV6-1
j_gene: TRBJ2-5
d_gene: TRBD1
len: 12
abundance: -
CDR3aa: CASRRTGGAQYF
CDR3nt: TGTGCCAGCAGGAGGACAGGGGGGGCCCAGTACTTC

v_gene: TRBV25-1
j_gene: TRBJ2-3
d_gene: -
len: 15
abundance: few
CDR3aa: CASSPVRGDTDTQYF
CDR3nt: TGTGCCAGCAGTCCCGTTCGGGGCGACACAGATACGCAGTATTTT

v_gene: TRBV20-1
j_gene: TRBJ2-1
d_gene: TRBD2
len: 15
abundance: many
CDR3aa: CSARVLAGVYNEQFF
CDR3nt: TGCAGTGCTAGAGTGCTAGCGGGAGTCTACAATGAGCAGTTCTTC

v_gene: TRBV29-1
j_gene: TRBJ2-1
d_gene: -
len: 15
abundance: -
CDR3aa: CSSVVTGSSYNEQFF
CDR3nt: TGCAGCAGCGTTGTAACCGGGAGCTCCTACAATGAGCAGTTCTTC

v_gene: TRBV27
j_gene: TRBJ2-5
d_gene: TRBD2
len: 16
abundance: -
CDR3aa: CASSLGTGLAQETQYF
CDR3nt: TGTGCCAGCAGTTTAGGGACGGGACTAGCGCAAGAGACCCAGTACTTC

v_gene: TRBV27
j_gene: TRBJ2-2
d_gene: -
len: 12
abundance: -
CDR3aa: CASGTNTGELFF
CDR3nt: TGTGCCAGCGGAACGAACACCGGGGAGCTGTTTTTT

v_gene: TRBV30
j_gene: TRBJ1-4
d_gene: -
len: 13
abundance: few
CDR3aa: CAWSVRPVEKLFF
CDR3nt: TGTGCCTGGAGTGTACGGCCCGTAGAAAAACTGTTTTTT

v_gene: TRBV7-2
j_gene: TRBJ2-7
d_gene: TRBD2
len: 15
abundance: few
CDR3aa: CASSAGLAGVYEQYF
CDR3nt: TGTGCCAGCAGCGCGGGACTAGCGGGGGTCTACGAGCAGTACTTC

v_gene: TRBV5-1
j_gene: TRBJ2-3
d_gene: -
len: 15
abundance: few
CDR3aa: CASSTGTPGADTQYF
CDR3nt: TGCGCCAGCAGCACCGGGACCCCTGGGGCAGATACGCAGTATTTT

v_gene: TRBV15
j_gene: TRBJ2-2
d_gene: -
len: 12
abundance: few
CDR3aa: CATSRDGGELFF
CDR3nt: TGTGCCACCAGCAGAGATGGCGGGGAGCTGTTTTTT

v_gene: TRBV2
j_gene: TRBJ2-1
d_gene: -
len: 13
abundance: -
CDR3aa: CASSLLLAYEQFF
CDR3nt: TGTGCCAGCAGCCTCCTACTAGCTTATGAGCAGTTCTTC

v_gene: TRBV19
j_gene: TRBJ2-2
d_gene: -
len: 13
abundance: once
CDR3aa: CASSIGFLAELFF
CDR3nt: TGTGCCAGTAGTATAGGTTTCTTGGCTGAGCTGTTTTTT

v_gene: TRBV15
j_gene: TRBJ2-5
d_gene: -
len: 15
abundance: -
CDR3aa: CATSSREQKGETQYF
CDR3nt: TGTGCCACCAGCAGCCGGGAACAAAAGGGGGAGACCCAGTACTTC

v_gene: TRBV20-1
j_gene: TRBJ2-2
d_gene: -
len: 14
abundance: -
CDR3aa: CSAGRVAPTGSCFF
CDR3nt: -

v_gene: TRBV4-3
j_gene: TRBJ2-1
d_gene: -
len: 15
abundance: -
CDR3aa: CASSQDRDAYNEQFF
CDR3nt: TGCGCCAGCAGCCAAGATCGAGACGCCTACAATGAGCAGTTCTTC

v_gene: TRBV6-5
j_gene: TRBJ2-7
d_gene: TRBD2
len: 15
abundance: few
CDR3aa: CASSYSASGSYEQYF
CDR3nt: TGTGCCAGCAGTTACTCGGCTAGCGGGAGCTACGAGCAGTACTTC

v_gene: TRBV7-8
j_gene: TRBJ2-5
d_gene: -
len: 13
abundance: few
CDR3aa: CASSLGSRVAQYF
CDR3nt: TGTGCCAGCAGCTTGGGCTCTAGGGTTGCCCAGTACTTC

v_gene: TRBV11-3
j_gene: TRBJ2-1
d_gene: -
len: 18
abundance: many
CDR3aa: CASSPSKPPHRQNNEQFF
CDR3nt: TGTGCCAGCAGCCCGAGCAAACCGCCCCATAGACAGAACAATGAGCAGTTCTTC

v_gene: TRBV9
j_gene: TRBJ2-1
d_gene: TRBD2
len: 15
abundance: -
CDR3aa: CASSTLAESYNEQFF
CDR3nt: TGTGCCAGCAGCACCCTAGCGGAATCCTACAATGAGCAGTTCTTC

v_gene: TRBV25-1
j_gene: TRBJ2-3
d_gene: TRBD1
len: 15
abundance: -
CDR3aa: CASSEGDSVLGTQYF
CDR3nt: TGTGCCAGCAGTGAAGGGGACAGTGTTTTAGGCACGCAGTATTTT

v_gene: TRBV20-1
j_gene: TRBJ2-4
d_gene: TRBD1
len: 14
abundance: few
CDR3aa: CSARARTGGNIQYF
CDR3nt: TGCAGTGCTAGAGCCCGGACAGGGGGAAACATTCAGTACTTC

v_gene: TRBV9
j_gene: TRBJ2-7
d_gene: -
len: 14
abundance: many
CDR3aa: CASSVGLLGYEQYF
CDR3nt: TGTGCCAGCAGCGTAGGACTGCTGGGCTACGAGCAGTACTTC

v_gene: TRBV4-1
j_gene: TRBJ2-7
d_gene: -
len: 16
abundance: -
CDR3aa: CASSRSIGTALNEQYF
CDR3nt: TGCGCCAGCAGCCGCAGTATTGGGACTGCCCTCAACGAGCAGTACTTC

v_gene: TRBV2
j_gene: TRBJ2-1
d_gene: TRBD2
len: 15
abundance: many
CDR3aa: CASSGTSQVSNEQFF
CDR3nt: TGTGCCAGCTCCGGGACTAGTCAGGTTTCCAATGAGCAGTTCTTC

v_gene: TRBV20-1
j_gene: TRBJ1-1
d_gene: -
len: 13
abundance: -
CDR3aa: CSAKRSGNTEAFF
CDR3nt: TGCAGTGCTAAGCGTTCGGGGAACACTGAAGCTTTCTTT

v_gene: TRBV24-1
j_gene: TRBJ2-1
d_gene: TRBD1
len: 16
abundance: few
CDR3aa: CATSDFSTGVYNEQFF
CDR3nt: TGTGCCACCAGTGATTTTTCTACAGGGGTTTACAATGAGCAGTTCTTC

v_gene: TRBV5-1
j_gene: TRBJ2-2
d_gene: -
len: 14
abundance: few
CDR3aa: CASNFDRWGGELFF
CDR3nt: TGCGCCAGCAACTTCGACAGATGGGGCGGGGAGCTGTTTTTT

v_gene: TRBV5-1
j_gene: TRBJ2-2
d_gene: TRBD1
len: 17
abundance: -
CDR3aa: CASSSKTGTGNTGELFF
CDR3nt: TGCGCCAGCAGCTCGAAAACCGGGACAGGGAACACCGGGGAGCTGTTTTTT

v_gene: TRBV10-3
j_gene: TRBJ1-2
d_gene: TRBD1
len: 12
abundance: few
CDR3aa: CAISDRDYGYTF
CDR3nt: TGTGCCATCAGCGACAGGGACTATGGCTACACCTTC

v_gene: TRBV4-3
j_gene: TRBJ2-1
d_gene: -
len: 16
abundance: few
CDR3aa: CASSQEVASSGDEQFF
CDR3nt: TGCGCCAGCAGCCAAGAGGTGGCGAGTTCAGGGGATGAGCAGTTCTTC

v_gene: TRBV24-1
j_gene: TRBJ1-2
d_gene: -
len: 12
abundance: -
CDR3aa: CATSDLNMAYTF
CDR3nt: TGTGCCACCAGTGATTTGAATATGGCTTACACCTTC

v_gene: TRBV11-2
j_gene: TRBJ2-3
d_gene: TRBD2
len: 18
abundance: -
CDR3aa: CASSPRSGIAGVTDTQYF
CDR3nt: TGTGCCAGCAGCCCCCGCTCCGGTATAGCGGGGGTCACAGATACGCAGTATTTT

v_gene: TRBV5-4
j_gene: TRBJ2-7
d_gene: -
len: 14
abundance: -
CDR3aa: CASRKDLLTYEQYF
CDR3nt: TGTGCCAGCAGGAAGGACTTGTTAACCTACGAGCAGTACTTC

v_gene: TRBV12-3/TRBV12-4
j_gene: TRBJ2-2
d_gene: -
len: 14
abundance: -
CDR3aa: CASSLNPRGGELFF
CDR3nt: TGTGCCAGCAGTTTAAACCCGCGGGGCGGGGAGCTGTTTTTT

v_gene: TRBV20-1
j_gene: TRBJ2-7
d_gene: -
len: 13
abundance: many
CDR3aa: CSATSGSSYEQYF
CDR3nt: TGCAGTGCAACTTCCGGGAGCTCCTACGAGCAGTACTTC

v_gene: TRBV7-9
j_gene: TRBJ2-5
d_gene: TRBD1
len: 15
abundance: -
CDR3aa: CASSQPDRGQETQYF
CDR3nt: TGTGCCAGCAGCCAACCGGACAGGGGACAAGAGACCCAGTACTTC

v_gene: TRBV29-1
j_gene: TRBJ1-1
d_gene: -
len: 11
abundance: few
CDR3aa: CSVETGDEAFF
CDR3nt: TGCAGCGTTGAAACGGGTGATGAAGCTTTCTTT

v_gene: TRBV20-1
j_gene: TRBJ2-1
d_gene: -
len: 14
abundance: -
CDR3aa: CSAHGEGVYNEQFF
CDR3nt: TGCAGTGCTCACGGAGAGGGAGTCTACAATGAGCAGTTCTTC

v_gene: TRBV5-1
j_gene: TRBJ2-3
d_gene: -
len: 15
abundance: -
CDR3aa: CASSFRQEGTDTQYF
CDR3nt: TGCGCCAGCAGCTTTAGACAGGAGGGGACAGATACGCAGTATTTT

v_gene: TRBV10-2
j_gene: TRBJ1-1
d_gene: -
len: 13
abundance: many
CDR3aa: CASSSQGSTEAFF
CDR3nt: TGCGCCAGCTCTTCACAGGGTTCCACTGAAGCTTTCTTT

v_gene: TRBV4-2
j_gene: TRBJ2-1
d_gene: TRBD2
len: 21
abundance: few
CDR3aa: CASSPATSKVLAGGTYNEQFF
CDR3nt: TGTGCCAGCAGCCCCGCGACCTCAAAGGTACTAGCGGGAGGGACCTACAATGAGCAGTTCTTC

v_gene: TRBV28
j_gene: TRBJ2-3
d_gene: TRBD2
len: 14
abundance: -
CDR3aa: CASSFFGGLDTQYF
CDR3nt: TGTGCCAGCAGTTTTTTCGGGGGGTTAGATACGCAGTATTTT

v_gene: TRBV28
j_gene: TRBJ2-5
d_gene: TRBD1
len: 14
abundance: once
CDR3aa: CASSENRGRETQYF
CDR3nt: TGTGCCAGCAGTGAGAACAGGGGAAGAGAGACCCAGTACTTC

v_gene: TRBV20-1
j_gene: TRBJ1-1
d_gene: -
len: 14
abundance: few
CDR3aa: CSARFRQGNTEAFF
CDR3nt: TGCAGTGCTAGATTTCGTCAGGGGAACACTGAAGCTTTCTTT

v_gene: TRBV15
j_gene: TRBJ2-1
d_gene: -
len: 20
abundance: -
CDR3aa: CATSSSSFHRSDISYNEQFF
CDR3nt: TGTGCCACCAGCAGCAGTAGTTTCCATAGGAGCGACATCTCCTACAATGAGCAGTTCTTC

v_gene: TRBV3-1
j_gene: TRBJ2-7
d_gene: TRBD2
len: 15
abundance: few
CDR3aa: CASSHSRGLAKEQYF
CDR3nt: TGTGCCAGCAGCCACTCCAGAGGACTAGCGAAAGAGCAGTACTTC

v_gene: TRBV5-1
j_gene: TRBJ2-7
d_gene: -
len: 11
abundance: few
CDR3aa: CASAGNYEQYF
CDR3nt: TGCGCCAGCGCGGGGAACTACGAGCAGTACTTC

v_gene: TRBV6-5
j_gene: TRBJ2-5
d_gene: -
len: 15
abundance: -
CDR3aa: CASSYSRSPQETQYF
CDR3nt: TGTGCCAGCAGTTACTCGAGGTCACCCCAAGAGACCCAGTACTTC

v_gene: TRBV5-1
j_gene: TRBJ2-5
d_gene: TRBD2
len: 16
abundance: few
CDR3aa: CASSRTGTSGEETQYF
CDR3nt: TGCGCCAGCAGCCGGACCGGGACTAGCGGGGAGGAGACCCAGTACTTC

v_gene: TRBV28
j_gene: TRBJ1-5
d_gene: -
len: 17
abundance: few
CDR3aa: CASSSPGQAPGSQPQHF
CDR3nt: TGTGCCAGCAGTTCCCCCGGCCAGGCCCCGGGAAGTCAGCCCCAGCATTTT

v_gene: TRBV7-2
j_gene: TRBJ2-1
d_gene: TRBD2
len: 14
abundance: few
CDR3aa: CASSFPSGVAEQFF
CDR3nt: TGTGCCAGCAGCTTCCCTAGCGGGGTGGCTGAGCAGTTCTTC

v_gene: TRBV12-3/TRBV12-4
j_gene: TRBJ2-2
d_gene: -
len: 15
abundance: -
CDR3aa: CASSLVAVNTGELFF
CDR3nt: TGTGCCAGCAGTTTGGTAGCGGTGAACACCGGGGAGCTGTTTTTT